The 19 T cell receptor beta chains below all came from one sample that was sequenced in a study of blood T cell repertoires in COVID-19. The assay was immunoSEQ multiplex PCR, and TCRdb's table has in-frame clones only and misses some. The sample lists approximately 300,000 clones, around 89% occurring once. The sample taken for sequencing was peripheral blood. These receptors came from a man aged 30 to 45 with acute or convalescent COVID-19.

The gene calls are TRBV5-1 and TRBJ1-2; 9 bases fit TRBD1. The germline CDR1 and CDR2 sequences are SGHRS and YFSETQ. The CDR3 extends over 15 amino acids. J lost 9 bases, V lost 0 bases, and 9 bases had no gene match. CDR3 sequence (DNA): TGCGCCAGCAGCTTGGCGGACTGGGACAGGGATAGCTACACCTTC. Protein sequence: CASSLADWDRDSYTF.

The V and J genes are TRBV18 and TRBJ1-2; 7 positions agree with TRBD1. Germline CDR1 KGHSH, CDR2 LQKENI. The V gene end was trimmed by 3 bases and the J gene end by 5 bases; junction bases not matched to a gene: 9. The CDR3 is 15 amino acids. CDR3 bases: TGTGCCAGCTCACCCACGACAGGGAAGGGATATGGCTACACCTTC. Translated, it gives CASSPTTGKGYGYTF.

The V gene is TRBV1, the J gene TRBJ2-1; the table's D call, TRBD2, has no DNA check behind it. TRBV1 is a known pseudogene. The CDR3 runs to 16 residues. The DNA of the CDR3 is TGCACCAGCAGCCAAGAGGGGACTAGCGGACCCAATGAGCAGTTCTTC. Protein: CTSSQEGTSGPNEQFF.

This chain joins TRBV3-1 (or the pseudogene TRBV3-2) and TRBJ1-1; D gene ambiguous. Germline CDR1 and CDR2: LGHDT and YNNKEL (reference sequence). Trimming left V 1 base short and J 3 bases short, with 9 bases between. The CDR3 is made up of 14 amino acids. CDR3 residues: CASSQVSGYTEAFF. The CDR3 DNA is TGTGCCAGCAGCCAAGTCTCAGGCTACACTGAAGCTTTCTTT.

The J gene is TRBJ1-3, the V gene TRBV30, with D perhaps matching TRBD1 (6 bases). V was shortened by 2 bases and J by 0 bases, with 8 bases between the two germline ends. CDR1 GTSNPN and CDR2 SVGIG come from the germline V gene (reference sequence). The CDR3 runs 14 residues. The CDR3 DNA follows: TGTGCCTGGAGTTTGGGGGCCTCTGGAAACACCATATATTTT. This sequence encodes CAWSLGASGNTIYF.

J is TRBJ1-2 and V is TRBV28; D unresolved. The germline CDR1 and CDR2 sequences are MDHEN and SYDVKM. V was cut by 5 bases and J by 0 bases, with 16 bases left in between. The CDR3 is made up of 16 amino acids. CDR3 protein: CASSPRLTGSNYGYTF. The DNA for the CDR3 is TGTGCCAGCAGTCCAAGACTCACCGGATCTAACTATGGCTACACCTTC.

The table lists this clone with a few counts. V and J are TRBV7-2 and TRBJ1-2; D is unclear. The CDR3 has 15 residues. V was shortened by 1 base and J by 7 bases, with 16 bases between the two germline ends. CDR1 is SGHTA and CDR2 is FQGNSA in the germline V gene. The CDR3 sequence is CASSLDVGLAGGYTF. The CDR3 DNA is TGTGCCAGCAGCTTAGATGTCGGACTGGCCGGTGGCTACACCTTC.

V is TRBV25-1 and J is TRBJ1-2, with D possibly TRBD1 on 6 matching bases. Trimming removed 3 bases from V and 7 bases from J, with 24 bases in between. CDR1 is MGHDK, CDR2 SYGVNS, per germline. The CDR3 is made up of 17 amino acids. The CDR3 DNA reads TGTGCCAGCAGTGATACGAGGAAGGGGGGGGCCCATGGTGGCTACACCTTC. Amino acid sequence: CASSDTRKGGAHGGYTF.

This chain uses TRBV4-2 with TRBJ2-5; 7 bases fit TRBD1. The CDR3 consists of 13 residues. Per germline, CDR1 LGHNA and CDR2 YNFKEQ. V lost 4 bases to trimming and J lost 7 bases; unmatched junction nucleotides: 6. CDR3 nucleotides: TGTGCCAGCAGCCCCCTCGGACAGGCGACCCAGTACTTC. Encoded protein: CASSPLGQATQYF.

J is TRBJ1-4 and V is TRBV30; D uncertain. Per the germline V gene, CDR1 is GTSNPN and CDR2 is SVGIG (reference sequence). The length of the CDR3 is 14 residues. The V end was cut by 1 base, the J end by 8 bases, with 14 bases between. CDR3 sequence (DNA): TGTGCCTGGAGTGGCGCCCCGAACGGGGAAAAACTGTTTTTT. It translates to CAWSGAPNGEKLFF.

In DNA form, the CDR3 reads TGTGCCAGCATGAATAGGGGTATGAACACTGAAGCTTTCTTT. It is translated as CASMNRGMNTEAFF. This rearrangement joins TRBV6-5 to TRBJ1-1, with a tentative D call TRBD1 (5 bases). This CDR3 contains 14 residues. Germline V lookup: CDR1 MNHEY, CDR2 SVGAGI. V shed 7 bases and J shed 0 bases, with 12 bases lying between them.

This sequence joins TRBV11-3 and TRBJ2-2, with 10 bases aligning to TRBD1. There are 14 residues in the CDR3. Germline CDR1 SGHNT, CDR2 YENEEA. V was pared by 4 bases and J by 7 bases, with 3 bases of the junction left unmatched. The CDR3 spells CASSWDRGNGELFF. The CDR3 DNA sequence: TGTGCCAGCAGCTGGGACAGGGGAAACGGGGAGCTGTTTTTT. The full variable domain, rest sourced from reference TRBV11-3 and TRBJ2-2, is EAGVVQSPRYKIIEKKQPVAFWCNPISGHNTLYWYLQNLGQGPELLIRYENEEAVDDSQLPKDRFSAERLKGVDSTLKIQPAELGDSAVYLCASSWDRGNGELFFGEGSRLTVL.

The V gene is TRBV4-1, the J gene TRBJ2-2; D is unresolved. Between the trimmed V and J ends, which lost 7 bases and 0 bases, there was a span of 6 bases. The germline V gene encodes CDR1 MGHRA and CDR2 YSYEKL. CDR3 size: 13 residues. CDR3 loop: CASMAPNTGELFF. The CDR3, as DNA: TGCGCCAGCATGGCACCGAACACCGGGGAGCTGTTTTTT.

The rearrangement joins TRBV10-1 to TRBJ2-3, with D tentatively TRBD2 (5 bases). V gave up 7 bases and J gave up 3 bases, with 17 bases separating them. The CDR3 runs 15 residues. In germline, CDR1 is WNHNN, CDR2 SYGVQD (reference sequence). The CDR3 DNA follows: TGCGCCAGCACCGAGAGGGTCGGGGTTACAGATACGCAGTATTTT. Protein sequence: CASTERVGVTDTQYF.

The V call is TRBV6-5, the J call TRBJ2-4; a weak D match, TRBD1 (6 bases). V lost 8 bases to trimming and J lost 3 bases, with 14 bases between them. CDR3 length: 14 residues. Germline V CDR1 and CDR2: MNHEY, SVGAGI. CDR3 DNA sequence: TGTGCCAGCCGATTACAGGGAATCAAAAACATTCAGTACTTC. It encodes CASRLQGIKNIQYF.

This clone occurred once. V gene TRBV9 combines with J gene TRBJ2-3; D may be TRBD1 (5 bases). The length of the CDR3 is 15 residues. Trimming stripped 3 bases from V and 7 bases from J, with 18 bases between. From germline, CDR1 is SGDLS and CDR2 YYNGEE. The CDR3 DNA reads as TGTGCCAGCAGCGCGACCCGGACACCTTCGAATACGCAGTATTTT. Translated: CASSATRTPSNTQYF.

The count of this clone is one. The chain couples TRBV6-5 to TRBJ1-2, with D perhaps TRBD1 (5 bases). Germline-derived CDR1 and CDR2 are MNHEY and SVGAGI. Trimming pared 8 bases from V and 3 bases from J, leaving 16 bases between. The CDR3 has 14 residues. The CDR3 nucleotides read TGTGCCAGCGCCCTGGCCGGGGGGGACTATGGCTACACCTTC. Protein product: CASALAGGDYGYTF.

This chain joins TRBV19 and TRBJ1-3, with D uncertain. The CDR3 contains 14 residues. The germline V gene has CDR1 LNHDA and CDR2 SQIVND (reference sequence). Between the trimmed V and J ends, which lost 3 bases and 0 bases, there was a span of 6 bases. CDR3 DNA: TGTGCCAGTAGTATTGGCCGCTCTGGAAACACCATATATTTT. Translation gives CASSIGRSGNTIYF.

The rearrangement uses TRBV5-4 and TRBJ2-3; unclear D gene. Trimming stripped 0 bases from V and 4 bases from J, with 3 bases between. Germline V gene data show CDR1 as SGHNT and CDR2 as YYREEE (reference sequence). The CDR3 spans 12 residues. CDR3 residues: CASSLEPDTQYF. Written as DNA, the CDR3 is TGTGCCAGCAGCTTGGAGCCAGATACGCAGTATTTT.